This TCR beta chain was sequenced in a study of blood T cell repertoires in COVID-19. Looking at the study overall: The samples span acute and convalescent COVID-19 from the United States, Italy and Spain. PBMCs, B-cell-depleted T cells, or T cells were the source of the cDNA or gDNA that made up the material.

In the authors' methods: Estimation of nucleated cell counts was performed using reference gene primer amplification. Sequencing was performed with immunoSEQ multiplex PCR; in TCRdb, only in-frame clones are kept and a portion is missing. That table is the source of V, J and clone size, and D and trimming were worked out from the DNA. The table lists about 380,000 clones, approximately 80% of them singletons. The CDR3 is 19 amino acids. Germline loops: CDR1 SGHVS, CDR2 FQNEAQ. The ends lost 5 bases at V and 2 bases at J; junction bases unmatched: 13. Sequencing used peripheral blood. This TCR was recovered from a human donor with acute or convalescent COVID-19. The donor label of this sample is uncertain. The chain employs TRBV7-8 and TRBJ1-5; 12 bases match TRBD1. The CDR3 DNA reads TGTGCCAGCAGCCTCTCCGGGACAGGGGGCTCGCGTGGCAATCAGCCCCAGCATTTT. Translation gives CASSLSGTGGSRGNQPQHF.